The following is a TCR beta chain sequence with its context. Its specificity is unknown. These data belong to a study of T cells expressing NK-cell markers. Study-level findings and limits: Top CD8+ clonotypes included the dominant CD3+CD56+NKG2C+ clonotypes in roughly 6 donors. Whether expanded NKG2C+ T cell clones were HCMV specific stayed uncertain.

Using the 5' RACE reads, TCRdb records one entry per CDR3 protein without DNA. Here the sample table reports some 390,000 distinct CDR3 sequences. This CDR3 comprises 12 residues. Germline V gene lookup returns CDR1 MGHRA and CDR2 YSYEKL. J is TRBJ1-1 and V is TRBV4-1; checking the TCRdb D call of TRBD1 is not possible without DNA. Specimen: blood T cells: a sorted CD56 or NKG2C T cell subset, CD4+ or CD8+ T cells, or bulk PBMC T cells (not recorded which). This receptor was identified in a woman between 50 and 59 years old in good health. This chain's CDR3 is CASSLNRDKAFF.